This T cell receptor beta chain appears in the sequencing data of a study of T cell changes during pregnancy in multiple sclerosis (dated by TCRdb to the late 2010s). For the wider study: The study examined how the T cell repertoire changed over the course of pregnancy in women with multiple sclerosis.

Its CDR3 holds 14 amino acids, cysteine through phenylalanine. The CDR3 DNA has 42 bases and is translated from base 1. V and J are truncated by 4 bases and 4 bases respectively, leaving an intervening sequence of 14 bases. Taken from the germline V gene, the CDR1 and CDR2 loops are SNHLY and FYNNEI. The library was built by means of the immunoSEQ multiplex PCR assay. TCRdb retrieved this table from immuneACCESS and kept in-frame rearrangements only. Not all clones are present; in checked studies, unresolved V genes account for under half, and no reason is known for the remainder. The sample records under 65,000 clones, roughly 93% of which are singletons. The ten largest clones represent 3.5% to 4.5% of the sample. As concerns this clone: No antigen is known for it. Per-base quality was not reported, and no clone a single base away is much larger than it.

The V and J genes are TRBV2 and TRBJ2-7; the D gene is possibly TRBD1, with 6 bases matching. The source was CD8+ T cells from peripheral blood mononuclear cells, collected in the second trimester of pregnancy. This sequence originates from a female donor with multiple sclerosis, enrolled in a pregnancy study. DNA sequence: TGTGCCAGCAGTGGCCAACAGGGTTATTACGAGCAGTACTTC. It specifies CASSGQQGYYEQYF. Extended through the reference TRBV2 and TRBJ2-7 proteins, this CDR3 yields the full variable domain: EPEVTQTPSHQVTQMGQEVILRCVPISNHLYFYWYRQILGQKVEFLVSFYNNEISEKSEIFDDQFSVERPDGSNFTLKIRSTKLEDSAMYFCASSGQQGYYEQYFGPGTRLTVT.